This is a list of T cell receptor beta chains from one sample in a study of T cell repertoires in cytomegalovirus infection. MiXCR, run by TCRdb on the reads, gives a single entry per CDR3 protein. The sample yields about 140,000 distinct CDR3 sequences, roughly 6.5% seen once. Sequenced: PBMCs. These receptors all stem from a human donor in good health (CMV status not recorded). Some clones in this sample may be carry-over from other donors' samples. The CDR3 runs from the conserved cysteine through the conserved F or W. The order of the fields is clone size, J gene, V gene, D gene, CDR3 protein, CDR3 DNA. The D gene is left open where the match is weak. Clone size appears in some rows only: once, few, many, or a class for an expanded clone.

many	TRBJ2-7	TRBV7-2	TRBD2	CASMRTSGGGYEQYF	TGTGCCAGCATGCGGACTAGCGGGGGGGGCTACGAGCAGTACTTC
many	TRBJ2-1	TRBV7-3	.	CASSPYRGEPPNEQFF	TGTGCCAGCAGCCCCTATAGGGGGGAACCTCCCAATGAGCAGTTCTTC
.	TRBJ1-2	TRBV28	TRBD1	CASSIPLGQGSNGYTF	TGTGCCAGCAGTATCCCCCTAGGACAGGGGAGTAATGGCTACACCTTC
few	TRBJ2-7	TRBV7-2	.	CASSLDHEQYF	TGTGCCAGCAGCTTGGACCACGAGCAGTACTTC
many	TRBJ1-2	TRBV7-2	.	CASSLGELSYGYTF	TGTGCCAGCAGCTTGGGGGAACTCTCCTATGGCTACACCTTC
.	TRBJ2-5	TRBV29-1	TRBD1	CSSSVRGLQETQYF	TGCAGCTCCTCGGTGAGGGGGCTCCAAGAGACCCAGTACTTC
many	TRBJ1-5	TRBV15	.	CATSRDRGRQPQHF	TGTGCCACCAGCAGAGATCGGGGTAGACAGCCCCAGCATTTT
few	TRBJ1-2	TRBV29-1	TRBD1	CSVTSRDRGGNYGYTF	TGCAGCGTCACGTCCCGGGACAGGGGAGGGAACTATGGCTACACCTTC
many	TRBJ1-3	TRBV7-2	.	CASSLESSSGNTIYF	TGTGCCAGCAGCTTAGAGAGTAGCTCTGGAAACACCATATATTTT
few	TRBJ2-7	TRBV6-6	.	CASSYSSSARYEQYF	TGTGCCAGCAGTTACTCATCCAGCGCCCGGTACGAGCAGTACTTC
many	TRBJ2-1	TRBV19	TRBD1	CASSIYGVTGQGTYNEQFF	TGTGCCAGTAGTATATATGGGGTCACGGGACAGGGGACCTACAATGAGCAGTTCTTC
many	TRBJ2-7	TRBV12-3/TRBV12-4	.	CASSLRFSYEQYF	TGTGCCAGCAGTTTAAGGTTTTCCTACGAGCAGTACTTC
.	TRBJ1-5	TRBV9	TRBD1	CASSALPGQGQPQHF	TGTGCCAGCAGCGCCCTCCCGGGACAGGGTCAGCCCCAGCATTTT
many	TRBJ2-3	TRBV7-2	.	CASSLEGDTSTDTQYF	TGTGCCAGCAGCTTAGAGGGCGACACTAGCACAGATACGCAGTATTTT
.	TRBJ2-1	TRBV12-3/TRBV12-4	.	CASNLNRYNEQFF	TGTGCCAGCAACCTAAACCGCTACAATGAGCAGTTCTTC
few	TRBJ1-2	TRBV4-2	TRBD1	CASSQDRSGGGYGYTF	TGTGCCAGCAGCCAAGATCGGTCAGGGGGAGGCTATGGCTACACCTTC
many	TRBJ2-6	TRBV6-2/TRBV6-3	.	CASRPQDSGANVLTF	TGTGCCAGCAGGCCACAGGACTCTGGGGCCAACGTCCTGACTTTC
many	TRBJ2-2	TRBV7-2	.	CASSWAGAKNTGELFF	TGTGCCAGCAGCTGGGCAGGGGCGAAGAACACCGGGGAGCTGTTTTTT
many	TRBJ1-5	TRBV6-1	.	CASTLNRDMNQPQHF	TGTGCCAGCACTTTGAACCGGGACATGAATCAGCCCCAGCATTTT
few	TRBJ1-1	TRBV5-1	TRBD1	CASSQGAGWGSEAFF	TGCGCCAGCAGTCAGGGGGCCGGTTGGGGCTCTGAAGCTTTCTTT
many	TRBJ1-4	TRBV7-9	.	CASSPEVEKLFF	TGTGCCAGCAGCCCTGAGGTAGAAAAACTGTTTTTT
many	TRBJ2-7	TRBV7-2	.	CASSFQAGTYEQYF	TGTGCCAGCAGCTTTCAGGCGGGAACCTACGAGCAGTACTTC
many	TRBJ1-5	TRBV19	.	CASSIVGNQPQHF	TGTGCCAGTAGTATAGTAGGGAATCAGCCCCAGCATTTT
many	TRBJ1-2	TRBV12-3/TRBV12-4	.	CASSLIGGQGYTF	TGTGCCAGCAGTTTAATCGGGGGTCAGGGCTACACCTTC
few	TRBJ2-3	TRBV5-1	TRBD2	CASSLEAGASTDTQYF	TGCGCCAGCAGCTTGGAAGCGGGGGCGAGCACAGATACGCAGTATTTT
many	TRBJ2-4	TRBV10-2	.	CASSGIRTRHVAKNIQYF	TGCGCCAGCAGTGGTATACGTACGAGGCACGTAGCCAAAAACATTCAGTACTTC
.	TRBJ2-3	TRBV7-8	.	CASSPVVRGTDTQYF	TGTGCCAGCAGCCCAGTAGTGCGGGGCACAGATACGCAGTATTTT
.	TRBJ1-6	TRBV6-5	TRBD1	CASSYSEGASPLHF	TGTGCCAGCAGTTACTCAGAGGGGGCTTCACCCCTCCACTTT
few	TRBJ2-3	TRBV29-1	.	CSGGPQDTQYF	TGCAGCGGGGGACCACAGGATACGCAGTATTTT
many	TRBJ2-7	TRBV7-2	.	CASSDSWFAGGHEQYF	TGTGCCAGCAGCGATAGTTGGTTCGCAGGGGGGCACGAGCAGTACTTC
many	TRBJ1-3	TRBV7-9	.	CAIRRGSTDSGNTIYF	TGTGCCATCCGTCGGGGCTCAACAGACTCTGGAAACACCATATATTTT
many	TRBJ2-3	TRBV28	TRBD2	CASTGLADHNTDTQYF	TGTGCCAGCACTGGACTAGCGGATCACAACACAGATACGCAGTATTTT
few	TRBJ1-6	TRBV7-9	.	CASSSGDGRPNSPLHF	TGTGCCAGCAGCTCGGGGGACGGACGGCCTAATTCACCCCTCCACTTT
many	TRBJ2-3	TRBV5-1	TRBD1	CASSWDRGADTQYF	TGCGCCAGCAGCTGGGACAGGGGAGCAGATACGCAGTATTTT
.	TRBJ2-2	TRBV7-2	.	CASSLGQGAGTGELFF	TGTGCCAGCAGCTTAGGCCAGGGCGCGGGCACCGGGGAGCTGTTTTTT
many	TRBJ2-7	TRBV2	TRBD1	CASSHPDRASYEQYF	TGTGCCAGCAGCCACCCAGACAGGGCCTCCTACGAGCAGTACTTC
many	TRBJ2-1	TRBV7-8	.	CATAGLVFDEQFF	TGTGCCACCGCGGGACTTGTGTTCGATGAGCAGTTCTTC
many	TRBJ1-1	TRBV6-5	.	CASRGVGATEAFF	TGTGCCAGCAGAGGAGTTGGAGCCACTGAAGCTTTCTTT
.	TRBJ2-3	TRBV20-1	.	CSASPYTDTQYF	TGCAGTGCTAGTCCCTACACAGATACGCAGTATTTT
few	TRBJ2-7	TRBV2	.	CASSVQQDSYEQYF	TGTGCCAGCAGTGTGCAACAGGACTCCTACGAGCAGTACTTC
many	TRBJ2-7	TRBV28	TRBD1	CASTGTAAEQYF	TGTGCCAGTACAGGGACAGCGGCCGAGCAGTACTTC
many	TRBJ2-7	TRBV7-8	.	CASSGRRIPYEQYF	TGTGCCAGCAGCGGCCGACGGATCCCCTACGAGCAGTACTTC
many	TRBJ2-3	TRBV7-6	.	CASSLEFQGADTQYF	TGTGCCAGCAGCTTAGAGTTTCAGGGCGCAGATACGCAGTATTTT
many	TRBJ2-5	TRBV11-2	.	CASKQIRGASQVLETQYF	TGTGCCAGCAAACAAATAAGGGGGGCTAGCCAGGTTTTGGAGACCCAGTACTTC
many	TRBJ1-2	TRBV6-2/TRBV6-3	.	CASSLGSVYGYTF	TGTGCCAGCAGTCTTGGGAGCGTCTATGGCTACACCTTC
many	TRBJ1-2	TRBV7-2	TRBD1	CASSPRTGRGYTF	TGTGCCAGCAGCCCGCGGACAGGGCGGGGCTACACCTTC
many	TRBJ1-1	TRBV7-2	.	CASSLRRGDRSTEAFF	TGTGCCAGCAGCTTAAGGAGGGGCGATCGGAGCACTGAAGCTTTCTTT
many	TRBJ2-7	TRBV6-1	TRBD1	CASIGGQGVGEQYF	TGTGCCAGCATTGGAGGACAGGGGGTTGGCGAGCAGTACTTC
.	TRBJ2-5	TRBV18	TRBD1	CASSLNRGGRETQYF	TGTGCCAGCTCACTGAACAGGGGCGGTCGAGAGACCCAGTACTTC
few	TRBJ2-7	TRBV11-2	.	CASSLEASYEQYF	TGTGCCAGCAGCCTTGAGGCCTCCTACGAGCAGTACTTC
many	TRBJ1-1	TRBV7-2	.	CASRARGEGTEAFF	TGTGCCAGCAGAGCTCGGGGGGAAGGCACTGAAGCTTTCTTT
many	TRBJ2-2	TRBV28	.	CASSFSQGRLKNTGELFF	TGTGCCAGCAGTTTTAGCCAGGGAAGACTAAAGAACACCGGGGAGCTGTTTTTT
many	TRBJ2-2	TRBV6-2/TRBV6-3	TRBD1	CASSFPEQGASNTGELFF	TGTGCCAGCAGTTTTCCCGAACAGGGGGCGTCGAACACCGGGGAGCTGTTTTTT
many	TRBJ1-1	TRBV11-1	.	CASSGNSEVRAEAFF	TGTGCCAGCAGCGGGAATTCAGAGGTCAGGGCTGAAGCTTTCTTT
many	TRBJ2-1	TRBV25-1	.	CASSKDFEVQFF	TGTGCCAGCAGTAAGGACTTCGAAGTGCAGTTCTTC